A selection of T cell receptor beta chains follows, all from one sample in a study of cytomegalovirus exposure and HLA in healthy donors. TCRdb's table, derived via immunoSEQ multiplex PCR, lists solely in-frame clones and lacks some. The table shows about 110,000 clones, with about 88% occurring only once. The sample was PBMCs. The receptors derive from a woman in her late teens or twenties in good health and CMV-seropositive. CDR3s include the opening cysteine and the closing phenylalanine or tryptophan. The D gene is left open where the match is weak. Some rows mark clone size as missing; the rest say once, few, many or name a class of expanded clone.

CDR3 DNA: TGTGCCAGCGGGACTAGCGGGGGGGCCATAGATACGCAGTATTTT
CDR3 protein: CASGTSGGAIDTQYF
J gene: TRBJ2-3
D gene: TRBD2
clone size: -
V gene: TRBV7-2

CDR3 DNA: TGTGCCAGCAGCGGGGGACTAAATTGGGGTGGGGCCAACGTCCTGACTTTC
CDR3 protein: CASSGGLNWGGANVLTF
J gene: TRBJ2-6
D gene: TRBD2
clone size: -
V gene: TRBV9

CDR3 DNA: TGTGCCATCACCAGGGGGACGGACGTCGCTGAAGCTTTCTTT
CDR3 protein: CAITRGTDVAEAFF
J gene: TRBJ1-1
D gene: TRBD1
clone size: -
V gene: TRBV10-3

CDR3 DNA: TGTGCCACCAGCTTGCGACAGAGGAACACTGAAGCTTTCTTT
CDR3 protein: CATSLRQRNTEAFF
J gene: TRBJ1-1
D gene: -
clone size: -
V gene: TRBV15

CDR3 DNA: TGTGCCATCGTAAGGGAGGTCGGGACTGAAGCTTTCTTT
CDR3 protein: CAIVREVGTEAFF
J gene: TRBJ1-1
D gene: -
clone size: -
V gene: TRBV10-3

CDR3 DNA: TGTGCCAGCAGCGGGGGACATATTACCGGGGAGCTGTTTTTT
CDR3 protein: CASSGGHITGELFF
J gene: TRBJ2-2
D gene: -
clone size: -
V gene: TRBV9

CDR3 DNA: TGTGCCAGCAGCTTGGGTATGGGAGGGAATGAGCAGTTCTTC
CDR3 protein: CASSLGMGGNEQFF
J gene: TRBJ2-1
D gene: TRBD2
clone size: -
V gene: TRBV5-5

CDR3 DNA: TGTGCCAGCAGTACGAGACAGGGGGCGGGCTATGGCTACACCTTC
CDR3 protein: CASSTRQGAGYGYTF
J gene: TRBJ1-2
D gene: TRBD1
clone size: once
V gene: TRBV6-5

CDR3 DNA: TGCAGCGTGTACAGGGTTAACACTGAAGCTTTCTTT
CDR3 protein: CSVYRVNTEAFF
J gene: TRBJ1-1
D gene: -
clone size: few
V gene: TRBV29-1

CDR3 DNA: TGTGCCAGCAGTCGTTACAGGGCGCCAGGGGAGACCCAGTACTTC
CDR3 protein: CASSRYRAPGETQYF
J gene: TRBJ2-5
D gene: -
clone size: -
V gene: TRBV6-4

CDR3 DNA: TGTGCCAGTAGTATAGCCCATAACCGTACACCGGGACAGGGGGCGGTGGGCAATCAGCCCCAGCATTTT
CDR3 protein: CASSIAHNRTPGQGAVGNQPQHF
J gene: TRBJ1-5
D gene: TRBD1
clone size: once
V gene: TRBV19

CDR3 DNA: TGTGCCAGTAGTCCCCTTCCCTACTATGGCTACACCTTC
CDR3 protein: CASSPLPYYGYTF
J gene: TRBJ1-2
D gene: -
clone size: few
V gene: TRBV19

CDR3 DNA: TGTGCCAGCAGTTACCCCCCGGGGAATGAGCAGTTCTTC
CDR3 protein: CASSYPPGNEQFF
J gene: TRBJ2-1
D gene: -
clone size: -
V gene: TRBV6-5

CDR3 DNA: TGTGCCAGCAGCCTCGGAGGTGATGCCTCTGGAAACACCATATATTTT
CDR3 protein: CASSLGGDASGNTIYF
J gene: TRBJ1-3
D gene: -
clone size: -
V gene: TRBV7-8

CDR3 DNA: TGCGCCAGCAGCCCGGGGACAGGGGGCCCGAACACTGAAGCTTTCTTT
CDR3 protein: CASSPGTGGPNTEAFF
J gene: TRBJ1-1
D gene: TRBD1
clone size: -
V gene: TRBV4-1

CDR3 DNA: TGTGCCAGCATTCTACAGGGGGGGTATAATTCACCCCTCCACTTT
CDR3 protein: CASILQGGYNSPLHF
J gene: TRBJ1-6
D gene: TRBD1
clone size: -
V gene: TRBV2

CDR3 DNA: TGCAGCGCCTCCCCCGGGACAGGGAACACTGAAGCTTTCTTT
CDR3 protein: CSASPGTGNTEAFF
J gene: TRBJ1-1
D gene: TRBD1
clone size: -
V gene: TRBV29-1

CDR3 DNA: TGCGCCAGCAGCCTTCGGACAGGGAACAATCAGCCCCAGCATTTT
CDR3 protein: CASSLRTGNNQPQHF
J gene: TRBJ1-5
D gene: TRBD1
clone size: -
V gene: TRBV4-1

CDR3 DNA: TGCGCCAGTGGTCCGGGACAGGGGATTTATAGCAATCAGCCCCAGCATTTT
CDR3 protein: CASGPGQGIYSNQPQHF
J gene: TRBJ1-5
D gene: TRBD1
clone size: -
V gene: TRBV4-1

CDR3 DNA: TGTGCCAGCTCACCTACTCCTGGGAGTATAACCGGGGAGCTGTTTTTT
CDR3 protein: CASSPTPGSITGELFF
J gene: TRBJ2-2
D gene: -
clone size: -
V gene: TRBV18

CDR3 DNA: TGTGCCAGCAGCGCTTTAGCGGGGTCCTCCTACAATGAGCAGTTCTTC
CDR3 protein: CASSALAGSSYNEQFF
J gene: TRBJ2-1
D gene: TRBD2
clone size: once
V gene: TRBV9

CDR3 DNA: TGTGCCAGCAGTCCCGACAGTGCAACTAATGAAAAACTGTTTTTT
CDR3 protein: CASSPDSATNEKLFF
J gene: TRBJ1-4
D gene: -
clone size: -
V gene: TRBV28

CDR3 DNA: TGCGCCAGCAGCCAATGGACAGGGAGCAATCAGCCCCAGCATTTT
CDR3 protein: CASSQWTGSNQPQHF
J gene: TRBJ1-5
D gene: TRBD1
clone size: -
V gene: TRBV4-3

CDR3 DNA: TGTGCCAGCAGTTCCCTGACAGGGGGAAGATGGGACACTGAAGCTTTCTTT
CDR3 protein: CASSSLTGGRWDTEAFF
J gene: TRBJ1-1
D gene: TRBD1
clone size: -
V gene: TRBV28

CDR3 DNA: TGTGCCAGCAGAGAGGGACAGGCCTATGGCTACACCTTC
CDR3 protein: CASREGQAYGYTF
J gene: TRBJ1-2
D gene: TRBD1
clone size: -
V gene: TRBV28

CDR3 DNA: TGTGCCACCTCAAGGGGAGACAGGGGAGGGGAAAAACTGTTTTTT
CDR3 protein: CATSRGDRGGEKLFF
J gene: TRBJ1-4
D gene: TRBD1
clone size: -
V gene: TRBV7-6

CDR3 DNA: TGTGCCAGCAGCTTAGACAGCCAAGGTTCACCCCTCCACTTT
CDR3 protein: CASSLDSQGSPLHF
J gene: TRBJ1-6
D gene: -
clone size: -
V gene: TRBV7-9

CDR3 DNA: TGCAGCGTTAAAAACCCCGGGGGGGCAGATACGCAGTATTTT
CDR3 protein: CSVKNPGGADTQYF
J gene: TRBJ2-3
D gene: TRBD2
clone size: -
V gene: TRBV29-1

CDR3 DNA: TGTGCCAGCAGTGACTGGAGGGGGGGATTAGAGACCCAGTACTTC
CDR3 protein: CASSDWRGGLETQYF
J gene: TRBJ2-5
D gene: -
clone size: -
V gene: TRBV6-1

CDR3 DNA: TGTGCCAGCAGTGACGGGACCTCGGGGGCAGATACGCAGTATTTT
CDR3 protein: CASSDGTSGADTQYF
J gene: TRBJ2-3
D gene: -
clone size: -
V gene: TRBV25-1

CDR3 DNA: TGTGCCAGCAGCGAGCGGGGTGGCTCCTACAATGAGCAGTTCTTC
CDR3 protein: CASSERGGSYNEQFF
J gene: TRBJ2-1
D gene: TRBD2
clone size: -
V gene: TRBV5-6

CDR3 DNA: TGTGCCAGCAGCAATGACAGGGCTGGCTATGGCTACACCTTC
CDR3 protein: CASSNDRAGYGYTF
J gene: TRBJ1-2
D gene: TRBD1
clone size: -
V gene: TRBV9

CDR3 DNA: TGTGCCAGCAGCTCCCGGACAGGGGACACTGAAGCTTTCTTT
CDR3 protein: CASSSRTGDTEAFF
J gene: TRBJ1-1
D gene: TRBD1
clone size: once
V gene: TRBV7-8

CDR3 DNA: TGTGCCAGCAGTGAAGTTGGGCTTGGACAGGGGGCGGGTGAGACCCAGTACTTC
CDR3 protein: CASSEVGLGQGAGETQYF
J gene: TRBJ2-5
D gene: TRBD1
clone size: -
V gene: TRBV2

CDR3 DNA: TGTGCCAGCAGCGGACGGACAGGCCAAGAGACCCAGTACTTC
CDR3 protein: CASSGRTGQETQYF
J gene: TRBJ2-5
D gene: TRBD1
clone size: -
V gene: TRBV9

CDR3 DNA: TGTGCCAGCAGCCTCACTGGGGACAGGGGGACCGGGGAGCTGTTTTTT
CDR3 protein: CASSLTGDRGTGELFF
J gene: TRBJ2-2
D gene: TRBD1
clone size: -
V gene: TRBV7-2

CDR3 DNA: TGCGCCAGCAGCCAAACTCAGACCCCAGGGGCGGGTTCACCCCTCCACTTT
CDR3 protein: CASSQTQTPGAGSPLHF
J gene: TRBJ1-6
D gene: -
clone size: -
V gene: TRBV4-3